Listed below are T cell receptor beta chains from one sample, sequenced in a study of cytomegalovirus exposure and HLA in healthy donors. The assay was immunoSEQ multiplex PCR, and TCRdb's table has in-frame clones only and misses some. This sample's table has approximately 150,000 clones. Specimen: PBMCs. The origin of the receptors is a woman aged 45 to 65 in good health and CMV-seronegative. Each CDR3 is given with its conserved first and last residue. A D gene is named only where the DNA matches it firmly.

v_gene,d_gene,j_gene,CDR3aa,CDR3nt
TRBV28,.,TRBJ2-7,CASSLAGDPDYEQYF,TGTGCCAGCAGTTTAGCAGGCGACCCCGATTACGAGCAGTACTTC
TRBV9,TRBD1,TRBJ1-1,CASSAVGQANEAFF,TGTGCCAGCAGCGCCGTCGGACAGGCGAATGAAGCTTTCTTT
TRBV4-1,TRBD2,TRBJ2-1,CASSLRFREALGEQFF,TGCGCCAGCAGCCTACGATTCCGGGAGGCTTTAGGAGAGCAGTTCTTC
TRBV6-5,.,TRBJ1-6,CASSPFYRSDSPLHF,TGTGCCAGCAGTCCTTTTTACAGGTCGGATTCACCCCTCCACTTT
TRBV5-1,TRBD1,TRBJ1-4,CASSLGTGKFATNEKLFF,TGCGCCAGCAGCTTGGGGACAGGGAAATTTGCAACTAATGAAAAACTGTTTTTT
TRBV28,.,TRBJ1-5,CASSLDPGGGYWDQPQHF,TGTGCCAGCAGTTTAGACCCTGGGGGGGGGTATTGGGATCAGCCCCAGCATTTT
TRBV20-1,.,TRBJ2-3,CSARARDTQYF,TGCAGTGCTAGAGCCAGAGATACGCAGTATTTT
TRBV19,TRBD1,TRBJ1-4,CASRANRGLNEKLFF,TGTGCCAGTAGGGCCAACAGGGGCCTTAATGAAAAACTGTTTTTT
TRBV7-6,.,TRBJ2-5,CASSPKWGGMEETQYF,TGTGCCAGCAGCCCAAAGTGGGGCGGGATGGAAGAGACCCAGTACTTC
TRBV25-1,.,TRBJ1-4,CASSEYGQGLQNEKLFF,TGTGCCAGCAGTGAATATGGGCAGGGACTACAAAATGAAAAACTGTTTTTT
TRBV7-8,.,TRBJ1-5,CASSGRADSQPQHF,TGTGCCAGCAGCGGACGAGCCGACAGCCAGCCCCAGCATTTT
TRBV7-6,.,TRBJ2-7,CASSLYGPYEQYF,TGTGCCAGCAGCTTATACGGTCCCTACGAGCAGTACTTC
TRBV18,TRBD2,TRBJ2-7,CASSLGTSGTYEQYF,TGTGCCAGCTCACTCGGGACTAGCGGGACCTACGAGCAGTACTTC
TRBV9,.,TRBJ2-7,CASSVGNRAGEQYF,TGTGCCAGCAGCGTCGGGAACAGGGCAGGTGAGCAGTACTTC
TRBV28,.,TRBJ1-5,CASSLGYNQPQHF,TGTGCCAGCAGTTTGGGCTATAATCAGCCCCAGCATTTT
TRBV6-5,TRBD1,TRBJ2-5,CASSYLAVQGAQYF,TGTGCCAGCAGTTACCTAGCCGTACAGGGGGCCCAGTACTTC
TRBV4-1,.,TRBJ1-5,CASSQDTVGEPQHF,TGCGCCAGCAGCCAAGACACGGTTGGTGAGCCCCAGCATTTT
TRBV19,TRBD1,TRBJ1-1,CASSRRGLAEAFF,TGTGCCAGTAGTCGCAGGGGGTTGGCTGAAGCTTTCTTT
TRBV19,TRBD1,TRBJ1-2,CASSITGGGGYGYTF,TGTGCCAGTAGTATTACAGGGGGCGGAGGCTACGGCTACACCTTC
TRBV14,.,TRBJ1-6,CASSHRNSPLHF,TGTGCCAGCAGCCATCGTAATTCACCCCTCCACTTT
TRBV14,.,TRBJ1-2,CASSQDLRADNGYTF,TGTGCCAGCAGCCAAGATCTCAGGGCTGATAATGGCTACACCTTC
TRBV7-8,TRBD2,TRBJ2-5,CASSPRPWRSGGETQYF,TGTGCCAGCAGCCCTAGGCCCTGGCGGTCGGGAGGGGAGACCCAGTACTTC
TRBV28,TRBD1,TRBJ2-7,CASSYRGMYEQYF,TGTGCCAGCAGTTACAGGGGGATGTACGAGCAGTACTTC
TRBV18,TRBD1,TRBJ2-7,CASSPLGGQAAYEQYF,TGTGCCAGCTCACCACTCGGGGGACAGGCCGCCTACGAGCAGTACTTC
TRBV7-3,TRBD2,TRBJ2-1,CASSLMTSGVINEQFF,TGTGCCAGCAGCCTGATGACTAGCGGGGTGATCAATGAGCAGTTCTTC
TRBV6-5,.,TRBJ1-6,CASSYSGQFSNSPLHF,TGTGCCAGCAGTTACTCAGGACAATTTTCGAATTCACCCCTCCACTTT
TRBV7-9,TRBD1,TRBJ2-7,CASSFTGGYEQYF,TGTGCCAGCAGCTTCACAGGGGGCTACGAGCAGTACTTC
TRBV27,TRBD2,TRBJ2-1,CASGPHKPGLAAQFF,TGTGCCAGCGGACCTCACAAGCCGGGACTAGCGGCTCAGTTCTTC
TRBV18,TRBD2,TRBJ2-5,CASSPRGTRREGQYF,TGTGCCAGCTCACCGCGAGGGACCCGAAGGGAGGGCCAGTACTTC
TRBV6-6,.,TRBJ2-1,CASSLQSSSYNEQFF,TGTGCCAGCAGTCTCCAATCGAGCTCCTACAATGAGCAGTTCTTC
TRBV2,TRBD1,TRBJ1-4,CASTGGAGPEKLFF,TGTGCCAGTACAGGGGGCGCCGGCCCTGAAAAACTGTTTTTT
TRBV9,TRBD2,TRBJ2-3,CASSPRTSGSRTDTQYF,TGTGCCAGCAGCCCGAGGACTAGCGGGAGCCGCACAGATACGCAGTATTTT
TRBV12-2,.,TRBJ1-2,CASRLGVTGNNYGYTF,TGTGCAAGTCGCTTAGGGGTGACAGGGAATAACTATGGCTACACCTTC
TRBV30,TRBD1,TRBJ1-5,CASSFGQGGQPQHF,TGTGCCTCTTCCTTCGGACAGGGGGGTCAGCCCCAGCATTTT
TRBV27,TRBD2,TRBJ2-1,CASSPGLAGDILSYNEQFF,TGTGCCAGCAGTCCGGGACTAGCGGGAGATATCCTCTCCTACAATGAGCAGTTCTTC
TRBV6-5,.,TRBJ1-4,CASSYVGDSEKLFF,TGTGCCAGCAGTTATGTCGGCGACAGTGAAAAACTGTTTTTT
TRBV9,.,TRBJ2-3,CASSVGVVDYADTQYF,TGTGCCAGCAGCGTAGGGGTGGTGGACTATGCAGATACGCAGTATTTT
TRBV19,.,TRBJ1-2,CASSISRLPNYGYTF,TGTGCCAGTAGTATATCTCGACTTCCTAACTATGGCTACACCTTC
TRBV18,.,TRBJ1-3,CASSLNTGKSGNTIYF,TGTGCCAGCTCACTGAATACAGGGAAGTCTGGAAACACCATATATTTT
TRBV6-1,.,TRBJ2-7,CASRENRNSYEQYF,TGTGCCAGCAGAGAAAACAGGAACTCCTACGAGCAGTACTTC
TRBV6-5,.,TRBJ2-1,CASSYSLNEQFF,TGTGCCAGCAGTTACTCCCTCAATGAGCAGTTCTTC
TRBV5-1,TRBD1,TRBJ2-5,CASSFGQAGETQYF,TGCGCCAGCAGCTTCGGACAGGCTGGCGAGACCCAGTACTTC
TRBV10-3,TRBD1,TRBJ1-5,CAISEGQGAGNQPQHF,TGTGCCATCAGTGAAGGGCAGGGGGCGGGCAATCAGCCCCAGCATTTT
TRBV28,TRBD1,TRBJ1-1,CASSYRGVLTEAFF,TGTGCCAGCAGTTACAGGGGAGTCTTAACTGAAGCTTTCTTT
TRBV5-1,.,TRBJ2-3,CASSSPRADTQYF,TGCGCCAGCAGCTCCCCCAGGGCAGATACGCAGTATTTT
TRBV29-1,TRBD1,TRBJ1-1,CSVGGQRNTEAFF,TGCAGCGTAGGGGGACAGAGGAACACTGAAGCTTTCTTT
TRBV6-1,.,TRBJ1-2,CASSEWSGNGYTF,TGTGCCAGCAGTGAATGGAGCGGGAATGGCTACACCTTC
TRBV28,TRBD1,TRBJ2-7,CASLGKGAVAYEQYF,TGTGCCAGCCTGGGGAAGGGGGCGGTCGCCTACGAGCAGTACTTC
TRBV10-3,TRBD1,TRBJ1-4,CAISQTGTNEKLFF,TGTGCCATCAGCCAGACAGGGACTAATGAAAAACTGTTTTTT
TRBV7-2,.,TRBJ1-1,CASSLMTSGGLTEAFF,TGTGCCAGCAGCTTAATGACAAGCGGGGGCCTCACTGAAGCTTTCTTT
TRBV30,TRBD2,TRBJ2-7,CAWHLGGDPYEQYF,TGTGCCTGGCATCTCGGGGGGGATCCCTACGAGCAGTACTTC